This T cell receptor (beta chain) stems from a study of cytomegalovirus exposure and HLA in healthy donors. Study information: A prior study identified 117 million unique TCR beta sequences from some 180 million T cells.

In the PCR, 60 Vbeta and 13 Jbeta primers were used. Assay: immunoSEQ multiplex PCR; the TCRdb copy retains only in-frame clones and omits some. The sample has about 160,000 clones; 75% to 90% are singletons. V lost 7 bases and J 1 base, leaving 16 bases between the germline ends. CDR1 SGHVT and CDR2 SQSDAQ come from the germline V gene. CDR3 size: 15 residues. General observations from the study: 87-base-pair reads could not separate some V segments, including TRBV6-2 and TRBV6-3. Being productive about 90% or about 30% of the time was typical of most TCR beta V segments in an earlier analysis. The study assumed roughly uniform donor sequencing depth for presence/absence analyses.

Notes on this clone: The antigen is unknown.

Sequencing was done on a sample of PBMCs. J is TRBJ2-5 and V is TRBV7-4; maybe TRBD2 (5 bases). The sequence came from a woman aged 18-29 years in good health and CMV-seronegative. The CDR3 sequence: CASIPADGLQETQYF. The CDR3 bases are TGTGCCAGCATCCCGGCGGACGGACTCCAAGAGACCCAGTACTTC.